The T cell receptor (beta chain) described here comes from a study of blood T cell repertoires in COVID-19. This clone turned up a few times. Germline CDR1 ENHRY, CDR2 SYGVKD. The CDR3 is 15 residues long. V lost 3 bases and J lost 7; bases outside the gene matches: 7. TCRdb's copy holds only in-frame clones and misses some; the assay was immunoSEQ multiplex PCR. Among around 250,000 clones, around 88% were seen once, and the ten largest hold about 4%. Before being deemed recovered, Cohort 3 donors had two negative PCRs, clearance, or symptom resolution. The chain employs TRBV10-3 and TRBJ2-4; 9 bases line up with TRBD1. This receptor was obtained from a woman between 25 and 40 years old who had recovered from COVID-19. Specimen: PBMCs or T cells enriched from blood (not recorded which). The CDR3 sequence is CAISDQRTGENIQYF. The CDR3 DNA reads TGTGCCATCAGTGACCAACGGACAGGGGAGAACATTCAGTACTTC.